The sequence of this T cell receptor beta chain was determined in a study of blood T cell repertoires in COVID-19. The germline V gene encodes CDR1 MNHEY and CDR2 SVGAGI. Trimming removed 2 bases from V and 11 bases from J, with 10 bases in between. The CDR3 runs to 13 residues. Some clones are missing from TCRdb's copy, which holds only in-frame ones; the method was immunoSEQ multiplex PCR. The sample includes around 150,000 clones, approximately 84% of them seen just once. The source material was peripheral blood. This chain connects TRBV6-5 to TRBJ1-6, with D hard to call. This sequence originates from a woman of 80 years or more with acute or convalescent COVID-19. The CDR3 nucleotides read TGTGCCAGCAGTTACGAATGGAGAGCACCCCTCCACTTT. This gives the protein CASSYEWRAPLHF.